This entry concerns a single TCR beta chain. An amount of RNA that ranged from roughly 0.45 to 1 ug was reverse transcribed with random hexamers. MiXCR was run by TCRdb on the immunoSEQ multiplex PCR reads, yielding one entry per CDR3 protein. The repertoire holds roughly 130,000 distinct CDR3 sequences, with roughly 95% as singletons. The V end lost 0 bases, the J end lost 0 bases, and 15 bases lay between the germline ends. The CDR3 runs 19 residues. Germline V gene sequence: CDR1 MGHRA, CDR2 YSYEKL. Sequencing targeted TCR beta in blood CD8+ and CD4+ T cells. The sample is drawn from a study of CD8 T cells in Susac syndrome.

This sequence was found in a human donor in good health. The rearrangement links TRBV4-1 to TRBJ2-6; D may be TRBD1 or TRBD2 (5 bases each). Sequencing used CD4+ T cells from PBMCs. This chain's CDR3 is CASSQDFWGRLSGANVLTF. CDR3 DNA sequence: TGCGCCAGCAGCCAAGATTTTTGGGGACGCCTCTCTGGGGCCAACGTCCTGACTTTC.